Presented here are 18 T cell receptor beta chains from one specimen sequenced in a study of cytomegalovirus exposure and HLA in healthy donors. PCR involved 60 Vbeta and 13 Jbeta primers. Sequencing used immunoSEQ multiplex PCR; TCRdb keeps in-frame clones, though not all of them. The table has 35,000 to 40,000 clones, roughly four fifths seen once. Sequenced input: PBMCs. The receptors shown here come from a woman in her twenties or thirties in good health and CMV-seropositive.

V is TRBV29-1 and J is TRBJ2-3; tentative D call: TRBD2 (5 bases). Germline V gene lookup returns CDR1 SQVTM and CDR2 ANQGSEA. With 6 bases removed from V and 2 bases from J, the gap between germline ends came to 6 bases. The CDR3 has 11 residues. The CDR3 is CSVGLTDTQYF. CDR3 DNA: TGCAGCGTAGGACTCACAGATACGCAGTATTTT.

The genes are TRBV5-6 and TRBJ2-7; no clear D. Trimming removed 3 bases at V and 2 bases at J, with 15 bases between. This CDR3 contains 15 residues. Per germline, CDR1 SGHDT and CDR2 YYEEEE. The CDR3 DNA reads TGTGCCAGCAGCTCGCCGGCTATGAGGACCTACGAGCAGTACTTC. Translation: CASSSPAMRTYEQYF.

The table lists this clone with a few counts. J is TRBJ1-1 and V is TRBV19; a weak D match, TRBD1 (6 bases). Trimming pared 5 bases from V and 3 bases from J, leaving 13 bases between. Germline V gene lookup returns CDR1 LNHDA and CDR2 SQIVND (reference sequence). This CDR3 has 14 amino acids. The CDR3 bases are TGTGCCAGTAGTCAGTACGGGGGGCACACTGAAGCTTTCTTT. It codes for CASSQYGGHTEAFF.

The V gene is TRBV5-1, the J gene TRBJ1-2; D ambiguous. The V end was cut by 3 bases, the J end by 2 bases, with 14 bases between. The CDR3 runs to 15 residues. Per germline, CDR1 SGHRS and CDR2 YFSETQ. DNA for the CDR3: TGCGCCAGCAGCTCGGGAGGGCAATCGAACTATGGCTACACCTTC. Encoded protein: CASSSGGQSNYGYTF.

V is TRBV11-2 and J is TRBJ1-2, with D perhaps TRBD1 (5 bases). This CDR3 is 14 amino acids long. The germline CDR1 and CDR2 sequences are SGHAT and FQNNGV. V dropped 5 bases and J dropped 4 bases, with 14 bases sitting between them. The chain's CDR3 is CASSHPGGFYGYTF. DNA of the CDR3: TGTGCCAGCAGCCACCCCGGGGGTTTCTATGGCTACACCTTC.

V usage is TRBV9 and J usage is TRBJ1-6; D ambiguous. Germline V gene data show CDR1 as SGDLS and CDR2 as YYNGEE. Trimming took 3 bases from V and 7 from J, leaving 11 bases between them. The CDR3 contains 14 residues. CDR3 sequence (DNA): TGTGCCAGCAGCGCGGGAACAGTGAATTCACCCCTCCACTTT. This translates into CASSAGTVNSPLHF.

J is TRBJ1-5 and V is TRBV4-1, with no clear D. Germline CDR1 reads MGHRA; CDR2 reads YSYEKL. The CDR3 sequence is 12 residues long. Trimming took 3 bases from V and 5 from J, leaving 5 bases between them. This CDR3 is CASSHRDQPQHF. In DNA form, the CDR3 reads TGCGCCAGCAGCCATCGTGATCAGCCCCAGCATTTT.

The chain couples TRBV28 to TRBJ2-1; TRBD2 matches 8 bases. CDR1 is MDHEN, CDR2 SYDVKM, per germline. This CDR3 contains 14 residues. V shed 5 bases, J shed 5 bases, and the junction held 5 bases outside the gene matches. This CDR3 reads CASSAGLGHNEQFF. The DNA for the CDR3 is TGTGCCAGCAGTGCGGGACTAGGCCACAATGAGCAGTTCTTC.

This chain joins TRBV12-5 and TRBJ1-1, with D unclear. The CDR3 loop spans 13 amino acids. The germline V gene encodes CDR1 LGHNT and CDR2 FRNRAP. Trimming removed 7 bases from V and 1 base from J, with 10 bases in between. The CDR3 region is CASAPNRNTEAFF. In nucleotides, the CDR3 is TGTGCTAGTGCCCCTAATCGGAACACTGAAGCTTTCTTT. The full variable domain, completed using reference TRBV12-5 and TRBJ1-1, is DARVTQTPRHKVTEMGQEVTMRCQPILGHNTVFWYRQTMMQGLELLAYFRNRAPLDDSGMPKDRFSAEMPDATLATLKIQPSEPRDSAVYFCASAPNRNTEAFFGQGTRLTVV.

The chain uses TRBV7-9 and TRBJ1-4; D might be TRBD1 (6 bases). The CDR3 runs 15 residues. V dropped 4 bases and J dropped 8 bases, with 17 bases sitting between them. Per the germline V gene, CDR1 is SEHNR and CDR2 is FQNEAQ (reference sequence). CDR3 loop: CASSSKSGRGEKLFF. Written as DNA, the CDR3 is TGTGCCAGCAGCTCGAAATCAGGGAGGGGGGAAAAACTGTTTTTT.

This chain uses TRBV6-5 with TRBJ1-2; 8 nucleotides align to TRBD1. J lost 2 bases, V lost 5 bases, and 7 bases had no gene match. The CDR3 loop spans 15 amino acids. Germline CDR1 MNHEY, CDR2 SVGAGI. Here the CDR3 DNA reads TGTGCCAGCAGTCCGGACAGGGCGAAAAACTATGGCTACACCTTC. Translation: CASSPDRAKNYGYTF.

This rearrangement joins TRBV18 to TRBJ2-5, with 10 bases fitting TRBD1. Germline CDR1 KGHSH, CDR2 LQKENI. The CDR3 is 14 residues long. The ends lost 2 bases at V and 3 bases at J; junction bases unmatched: 0. The CDR3 here is CASSPGTGEETQYF. The CDR3, as DNA: TGTGCCAGCTCACCAGGGACAGGGGAAGAGACCCAGTACTTC.

The chain carries TRBV28 and TRBJ1-3; 11 bases are shared with TRBD1. The CDR3 spans 16 residues. Germline CDR1 is MDHEN and CDR2 is SYDVKM. With 3 bases clipped from V and 5 bases from J, the junction kept 6 bases outside the gene matches. In nucleotides, the CDR3 is TGTGCCAGCAGTTTTAGTGGGACAGGGGGTAGAAACACCATATATTTT. Protein product: CASSFSGTGGRNTIYF.

The J gene is TRBJ2-1, the V gene TRBV7-2; D might be TRBD2 (5 bases). The length of the CDR3 is 14 residues. V lost 2 bases to trimming and J lost 6 bases, with 11 bases between them. Germline CDR1 reads SGHTA; CDR2 reads FQGNSA. CDR3 coding DNA: TGTGCCAGCAGCTTATCTGCCGGGGTCAATGAGCAGTTCTTC. Amino acids: CASSLSAGVNEQFF.

There are a few counts of this clone. The junction shows a germline mismatch at one end, possibly a read error. V usage is TRBV7-9 and J usage is TRBJ2-7; 7 bases are a match to TRBD1. Germline V gene lookup returns CDR1 SEHNR and CDR2 FQNEAQ (reference sequence). There are 14 residues in the CDR3. CDR3 residues: CSSTLLPGGDEQYF. CDR3 DNA sequence: TGTTCCAGCACCCTTCTTCCAGGGGGTGACGAGCAGTACTTC.

This chain connects TRBV4-1 to TRBJ2-5; 14 bases fit TRBD2. The CDR3 contains 16 residues. CDR1 and CDR2 (germline): MGHRA, YSYEKL. J was trimmed by 6 bases and V by 1 base; bases with no gene match: 4. The CDR3 loop is CASSQGLAGGQKTQYF. CDR3 sequence (DNA): TGCGCCAGCAGCCAAGGACTAGCGGGGGGGCAGAAGACCCAGTACTTC.

This clone appeared once. The chain recombines TRBV5-1 with TRBJ2-1; TRBD2 matches at 7 bases. CDR1 and CDR2 (germline): SGHRS, YFSETQ. The ends lost 1 base at V and 5 bases at J; junction bases unmatched: 12. CDR3 size: 17 residues. In DNA form, the CDR3 reads TGCGCCAGCAGCTTGTCAGCGGGATTGAGGTTCCACAATGAGCAGTTCTTC. Translating gives CASSLSAGLRFHNEQFF.

This clone was seen only a few times. The chain carries TRBV19 and TRBJ1-2, with 11 bases lining up with TRBD1. This CDR3 is built from 14 residues. Germline CDR1 LNHDA, CDR2 SQIVND (reference sequence). The V and J ends lost 5 bases and 5 bases, in that order; junction bases with no gene match: 4. Written as DNA, the CDR3 is TGTGCCAGTAGTGCCGGGACAGGGGGTTATGGCTACACCTTC. It is translated as CASSAGTGGYGYTF.